This TCR beta chain came from a study of T cells in Graves' hyperthyroidism and ophthalmopathy. Findings of the study overall: Ophthalmopathy, as predicted by the model, came a median roughly 6.5 months after the prediction. Ophthalmopathy was distinguished from stable hyperthyroidism by 13 V-J signatures.

TCR beta CDR3 sequences were amplified from RNA transcripts. RT-PCR in the first round (using the HTBI primer set) targeted the TCR CDR3. From the multiplex PCR reads, TCRdb called clonotypes with MiXCR, one entry per CDR3 protein. The data contain over 500,000 distinct CDR3 sequences, 14% of them seen just once; the ten biggest clones take up approximately 13%. CDR1 is SQVTM, CDR2 ANQGSEA, per germline. With V trimmed by 2 bases and J by 5 bases, 9 bases remained unmatched. The CDR3 totals 14 residues. Newly diagnosed patients aged 18 to 65 had hyperthyroidism of under 2 months' duration. PBMCs came from 9 to 10 ml fresh peripheral blood. Concerning this clonotype itself: Its antigen is undetermined.

The chain joins TRBV29-1 to TRBJ2-7; 7 nucleotides line up with TRBD1. This clonotype was sampled from a woman aged 40 to 50 with Graves' hyperthyroidism. The specimen sequenced was blood. The CDR3 DNA reads as TGCAGCGTTGAATGGACAGGATTGACGAACGAGCAGTACTTC. Translated: CSVEWTGLTNEQYF.